These 20 T cell receptor beta chains came from one sample sequenced in a study of T cell repertoires in cytomegalovirus infection. These receptors' targets are unknown. Each CDR3 protein is one row after TCRdb ran MiXCR on the reads. Found here are roughly 800,000 distinct CDR3 sequences, 25% to 35% of them singletons; the top ten hold roughly 14%. The sequencing used cultured CD8+ T cells from PBMCs, collected from culture after CMV antigen stimulation. The receptors derive from a human donor in good health (CMV status not recorded). Some clones in this sample may be carry-over from other donors' samples.

This clonotype was picked up a small number of times. CDR3 residues: CSARVPPRDSRTDTQYF. The CDR3 region has the DNA TGCAGTGCTAGAGTACCCCCCCGGGACTCCCGCACAGATACGCAGTATTTT. This chain connects TRBV20-1 to TRBJ2-3; the D gene is possibly TRBD2 (6 bases). The CDR3 spans 17 residues. CDR1 DFQATT and CDR2 SNEGSKA come from the germline V gene (reference sequence). Trimming stripped 1 base from V and 1 base from J, with 18 bases between.

A note on this clonotype: A much more abundant neighbour one base away suggests this may be a read error. The chain employs TRBV7-2 and TRBJ2-3, with 11 bases aligning to TRBD2. In germline, CDR1 is SGHTA, CDR2 FQGNSA. This CDR3 comprises 19 residues. CDR3 nucleotide sequence: TGTGCCAGCAGCTTGCGCCCCCGGGGGGTTAGCGGGGGGGCAGATATGCAGTATTTT. This gives the protein CASSLRPRGVSGGADMQYF.

This rearrangement joins TRBV12-3 or TRBV12-4 to TRBJ1-5; perhaps TRBD1 as D (6 bases). This CDR3 has 14 amino acids. The V end lost 6 bases, the J end lost 6 bases, and 15 bases lay between the germline ends. The CDR3 DNA sequence: TGTGCCAGCAGCCTCTCGGGGGCAAGTCAGCCCCAGCATTTT. Translation gives CASSLSGASQPQHF.

This clonotype was counted only a few times. The chain carries TRBV5-4 and TRBJ1-5; D uncertain. Germline assignment: CDR1 SGHNT and CDR2 YYREEE (reference sequence). The CDR3 is 14 residues long. V lost 6 bases and J lost 1, with 11 bases in between. CDR3 amino acids: CASTKKGSNQPQHF. CDR3 nucleotide sequence: TGTGCCAGCACCAAGAAAGGAAGCAATCAGCCCCAGCATTTT. Together with reference TRBV5-4 and TRBJ1-5, the CDR3 gives the full variable domain: ETGVTQSPTHLIKTRGQQVTLRCSSQSGHNTVSWYQQALGQGPQFIFQYYREEENGRGNFPPRFSGLQFPNYSSELNVNALELDDSALYLCASTKKGSNQPQHFGDGTRLSIL.

This clonotype showed up just a few times. The gene calls are TRBV24-1 and TRBJ2-1; D ambiguous. Germline-derived CDR1 and CDR2 are KGHDR and SFDVKD. Trimming pared 5 bases from V and 4 bases from J, leaving 5 bases between. CDR3 size: 12 residues. The chain's CDR3 is CATSGPYNEQFF. The CDR3 DNA reads as TGTGCCACCAGTGGGCCTTACAATGAGCAGTTCTTC.

This chain joins TRBV6-2 or TRBV6-3 and TRBJ2-1; 7 positions match TRBD2. The CDR3 runs to 20 residues. V shed 5 bases, J shed 0 bases, and the junction held 19 bases outside the gene matches. Germline V CDR1 and CDR2: MNHEY, SVGEGT. As DNA, the CDR3 is TGTGCCAGCAGTGAACCCGTCAGGGCGGGGGTTGCCAGCTCCTACAATGAGCAGTTCTTC. Its protein is CASSEPVRAGVASSYNEQFF.

Points on this clonotype: With a much larger clone just one base away, this may be a read error. The rearrangement uses TRBV7-8 and TRBJ1-4, with TRBD1 matching over 7 bases. The ends lost 8 bases at V and 6 bases at J; junction bases unmatched: 15. In germline, CDR1 is SGHVS, CDR2 FQNEAQ. The CDR3 length is 16 residues. This CDR3 is CASGNFQIGGDEKLFF. The CDR3 DNA reads as TGTGCCAGCGGCAATTTTCAGATAGGGGGCGATGAAAAACTGTTTTTT.

The genes are TRBV4-2 and TRBJ2-2; possible D gene TRBD2, 7 bases. CDR3 length: 14 residues. The germline V and J ends were trimmed by 5 bases and 5 bases, with 12 bases remaining between them. Germline V gene data show CDR1 as LGHNA and CDR2 as YNFKEQ. The CDR3 region is CASSGGARTGELFF. DNA of the CDR3: TGTGCCAGCAGCGGGGGGGCTAGGACCGGGGAGCTGTTTTTT.

This clonotype has ten or more counts. V and J are TRBV19 and TRBJ2-5, with D possibly being TRBD2 (7 bases). The CDR3 runs to 13 residues. Germline V gene lookup returns CDR1 LNHDA and CDR2 SQIVND (reference sequence). The V end was cut by 7 bases, the J end by 0 bases, with 9 bases between. The CDR3 spells CASKGGYQETQYF. CDR3 coding DNA: TGTGCCAGTAAGGGGGGGTACCAAGAGACCCAGTACTTC.

This sequence joins TRBV29-1 and TRBJ2-3, with TRBD1 matching over 9 bases. The germline V gene encodes CDR1 SQVTM and CDR2 ANQGSEA. Trimming cost V 5 bases and J 3 bases; bases outside gene matches: 9. The CDR3 sequence is 15 residues long. Written as DNA, the CDR3 is TGCAGCGTTCCCCGGACAGGGGAGTCGACAGATACGCAGTATTTT. It specifies CSVPRTGESTDTQYF.

The CDR3 here is CASSDDGASEQYF. CDR3 coding DNA: TGTGCCAGCAGCGACGATGGGGCATCCGAGCAGTACTTC. The J gene is TRBJ2-7, the V gene TRBV7-6; a possible D gene is TRBD1 (5 bases). Germline-derived CDR1 and CDR2 are SGHVS and FNYEAQ. The CDR3 is 13 amino acids. The V and J ends lost 5 bases and 6 bases respectively, with 14 bases between them. The entire variable domain, with the rest obtained from reference TRBV7-6 and TRBJ2-7, is as follows: GAGVSQSPRYKVTKRGQDVALRCDPISGHVSLYWYRQALGQGPEFLTYFNYEAQQDKSGLPNDRFSAERPEGSISTLTIQRTEQRDSAMYRCASSDDGASEQYFGPGTRLTVT.

J is TRBJ2-3 and V is TRBV6-6, with D unresolved. Between the trimmed V and J ends, which lost 6 bases and 4 bases, there was a span of 8 bases. Per the germline V gene, CDR1 is MNHNY and CDR2 is SVGAGI (reference sequence). The CDR3 has 12 residues. The CDR3 protein is CASRYRADTQYF. CDR3 DNA sequence: TGTGCCAGCAGGTACCGCGCAGATACGCAGTATTTT.

This clonotype was counted only a few times. The chain joins TRBV10-3 to TRBJ1-5; TRBD1 matches at 10 bases. V shed 2 bases, J shed 9 bases, and the junction held 10 bases outside the gene matches. Germline V gene data show CDR1 as ENHRY and CDR2 as SYGVKD. The length of the CDR3 is 16 residues. DNA of the CDR3: TGTGCCATCAGTGAGCCGCGGGGGACAGGGGATCCGCCCCAGCATTTT. Residues: CAISEPRGTGDPPQHF.

This clonotype has only a few counts. The chain is built from TRBV6-2 or TRBV6-3 and TRBJ2-7, with D hard to call. This CDR3 contains 11 residues. Trimming removed 6 bases from V and 2 bases from J, with 5 bases in between. Germline-derived CDR1 and CDR2 are MNHEY and SVGEGT. The CDR3 loop reads CASRTTYEQYF. The CDR3 region has the DNA TGTGCCAGCAGGACAACCTACGAGCAGTACTTC.

The chain employs TRBV20-1 and TRBJ2-7, with D unclear. CDR3 length equals 15 residues. Germline V gene data show CDR1 as DFQATT and CDR2 as SNEGSKA (reference sequence). With 0 bases removed from V and 2 bases from J, the gap between germline ends came to 14 bases. CDR3 residues: CSARDRKVSTYEQYF. In nucleotides, the CDR3 is TGCAGTGCTAGAGATAGGAAAGTCTCTACCTACGAGCAGTACTTC.

The chain couples TRBV27 to TRBJ1-2; 7 nucleotides line up with TRBD1. The CDR3 spans 15 residues. From germline, CDR1 is MNHEY and CDR2 SMNVEV (reference sequence). V lost 6 bases to trimming and J lost 2 bases; unmatched junction nucleotides: 9. This chain's CDR3 is CASSGGTEYNYGYTF. In DNA, the CDR3 is TGTGCCAGCAGCGGGGGGACAGAGTACAACTATGGCTACACCTTC.

This clonotype was detected only a few times. The chain is built from TRBV7-9 and TRBJ1-2; TRBD1 aligns across 12 bases. From germline, CDR1 is SEHNR and CDR2 FQNEAQ (reference sequence). The CDR3 extends over 15 amino acids. The junction had 2 bases not matched to a gene; V was cut back by 4 bases and J by 2 bases. CDR3 loop: CASSSGTGGNYGYTF. The CDR3 bases are TGTGCCAGCAGCTCCGGGACAGGGGGCAACTATGGCTACACCTTC.

This clonotype was observed a few times. The gene calls are TRBV27 and TRBJ2-3; D not resolved. Trimming removed 8 bases at V and 1 base at J, with 13 bases between. CDR1 and CDR2 from the germline V gene are MNHEY and SMNVEV (reference sequence). CDR3 length equals 14 residues. DNA for the CDR3: TGTGCCAGCGAAAAAAGGGAAGGCACAGATACGCAGTATTTT. Its protein product is CASEKREGTDTQYF.

This clonotype was seen only a few times. The chain joins TRBV6-4 to TRBJ1-4; 10 bases map to TRBD1. V trimming: 7 bases; J trimming: 2 bases; junction bases outside the gene matches: 19. Germline assignment: CDR1 MRHNA and CDR2 SNTAGT. The CDR3 is 20 amino acids. CDR3 nucleotides: TGTGCCAGCAACCCCTTAGTGGGGACAGGGGCCCTCTGGACTAATGAAAAACTGTTTTTT. This translates into CASNPLVGTGALWTNEKLFF.

V gene TRBV7-6 combines with J gene TRBJ2-2; no clear D gene. V lost 5 bases, J lost 10 bases, and 8 bases lay in between. From germline, CDR1 is SGHVS and CDR2 FNYEAQ. This CDR3 is 11 amino acids long. The DNA of the CDR3 is TGTGCCAGCAGCCCGACCCCGGAGCTGTTTTTT. Translating gives CASSPTPELFF.